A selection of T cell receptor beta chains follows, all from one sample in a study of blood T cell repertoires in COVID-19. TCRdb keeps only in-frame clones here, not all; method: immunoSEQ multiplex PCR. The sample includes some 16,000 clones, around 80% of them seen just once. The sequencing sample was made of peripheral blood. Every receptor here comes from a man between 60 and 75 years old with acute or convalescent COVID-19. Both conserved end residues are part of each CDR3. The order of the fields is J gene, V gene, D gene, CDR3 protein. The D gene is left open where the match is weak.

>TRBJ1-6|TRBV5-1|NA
CASSLEKSSYNSPLHF
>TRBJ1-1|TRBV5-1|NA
CASSLRGLPNTEAFF
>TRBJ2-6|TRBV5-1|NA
CASTNSDIPRRSSGANVLTF
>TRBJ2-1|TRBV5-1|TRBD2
CASSLVSTSGGAFDYNEQFF
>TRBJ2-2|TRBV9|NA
CASSVQGTGELFF
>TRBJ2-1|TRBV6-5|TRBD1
CASSSGTANYNEQFF
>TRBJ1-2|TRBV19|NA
CASSPVWLPSSTYGYTF
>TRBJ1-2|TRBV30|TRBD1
CAWSVKDRDTLVYGYTF
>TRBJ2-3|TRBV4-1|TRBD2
CASSQDHRGGAKDTQYF
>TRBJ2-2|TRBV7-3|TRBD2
CASSPGTSGGPRAGELFF
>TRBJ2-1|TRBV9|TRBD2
CASSPGGNSYNEQFF
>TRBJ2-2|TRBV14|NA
CASSQVRGTGELFF
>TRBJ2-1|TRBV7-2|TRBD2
CASSLASGGAYNEQFF
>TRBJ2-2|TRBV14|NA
CASSRKRGVYTGELFF
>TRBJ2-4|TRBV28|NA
CASSPDLFGKNIQYF
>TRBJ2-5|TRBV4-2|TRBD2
CASSQDWGAGGTETQYF
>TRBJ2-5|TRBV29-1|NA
CSAWLRPGETQYF
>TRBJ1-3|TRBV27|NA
CASSLLEGGKAGNTIYF
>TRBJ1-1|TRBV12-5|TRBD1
CASGLGTYRGRAFF
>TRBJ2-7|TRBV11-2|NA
CASSPTGGHYEQYF
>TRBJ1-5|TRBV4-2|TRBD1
CASSPYRDRGNQSQHF
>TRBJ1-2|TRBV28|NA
CASSPPGTSSAYGYTF
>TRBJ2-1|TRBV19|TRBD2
CASTVGSGGTDEQFF
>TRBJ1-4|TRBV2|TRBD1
CASSGQGTNEKLFF
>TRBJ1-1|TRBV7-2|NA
CASSLKGQMNTEAFF
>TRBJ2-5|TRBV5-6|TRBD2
CASSPEAGGKTQYF
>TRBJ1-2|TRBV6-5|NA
CASSYSGLNAGYTF
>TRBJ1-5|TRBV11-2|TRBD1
CASSLGSGTAKNQPQHF
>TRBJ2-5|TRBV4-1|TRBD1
CASSWDRLVQETQYF
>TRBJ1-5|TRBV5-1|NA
CASSPTGYSNQPQHF
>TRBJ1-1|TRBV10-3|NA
CAISEYRDDTEAFF
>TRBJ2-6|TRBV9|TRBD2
CASSVDPGGTSSGANVLTF
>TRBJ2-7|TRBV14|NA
CASSLSDEQYF
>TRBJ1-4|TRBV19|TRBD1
CASSKGWAWTGKEEKLFF
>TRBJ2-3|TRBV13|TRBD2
CASSSRLAGGSTDTQYF
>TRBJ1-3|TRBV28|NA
CASSLYSGNTIYF
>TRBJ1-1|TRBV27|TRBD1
CASSNGAGGSRAFF
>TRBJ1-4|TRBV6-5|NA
CASRYQDSEGKLFF
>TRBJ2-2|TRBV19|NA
CASSTFRGSGELFF
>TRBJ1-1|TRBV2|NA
CASSEGWPRGGFYTEAFF
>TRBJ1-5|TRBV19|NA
CASLSGGSLSGPQHF
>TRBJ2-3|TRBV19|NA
CASKAAGVPDTQYF
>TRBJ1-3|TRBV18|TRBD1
CASSPLDRASGNTIYF
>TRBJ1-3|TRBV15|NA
CATSKDSGIYSGNTIYF
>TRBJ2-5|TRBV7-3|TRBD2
CASSLPGLAGAEETQYF
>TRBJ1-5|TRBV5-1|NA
CASSLGGVQPQHF
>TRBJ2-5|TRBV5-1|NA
CASSLGVTGETQYF
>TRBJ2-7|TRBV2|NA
CASSYYGQETQYF
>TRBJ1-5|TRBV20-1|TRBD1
CSASTGGNNQPQHF
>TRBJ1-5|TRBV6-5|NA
CASIKEGNQPQHF
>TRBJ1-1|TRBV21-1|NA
CAPRGPPEAFF
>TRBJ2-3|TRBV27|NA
CASSLLRETRGDTQYF
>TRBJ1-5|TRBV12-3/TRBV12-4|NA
CASSFREGGQHF